Listed here are 25 T cell receptor beta chains from one sample, sequenced in a study of cytomegalovirus exposure and HLA in healthy donors. PCR employed 60 Vbeta and 13 Jbeta primers. Sequenced by immunoSEQ multiplex PCR; TCRdb stores in-frame clones only, minus some. The sample includes some 170,000 clones, 80% seen only once; the top ten take roughly 10%. The sequenced material came from PBMCs. These receptors originate from a man in his late teens or twenties in good health and CMV-seropositive.

The count of this clone is one. One end of the junction varies from germline; a read error may be responsible. The chain combines TRBV7-9 with TRBJ1-1; D not resolved. The germline gives CDR1 SEHNR, CDR2 FQNEAQ (reference sequence). This CDR3 contains 14 residues. DNA of the CDR3: TGTTCCAGCAGCCTCAACTCAGGAGGCACTGAAGCTTTCTTT. As protein: CSSSLNSGGTEAFF.

This sequence joins TRBV7-9 and TRBJ2-1; TRBD2 is a possible D gene (5 bases). V lost 4 bases and J 4 bases, leaving 11 bases between the germline ends. The CDR3 length is 14 residues. Germline values: CDR1 SEHNR, CDR2 FQNEAQ (reference sequence). In DNA, the CDR3 is TGTGCCAGCAGCTCTAACCGGGATTACAATGAGCAGTTCTTC. Translating it yields CASSSNRDYNEQFF.

This chain joins TRBV11-3 and TRBJ2-2; 7 nucleotides agree with TRBD1. Germline CDR1 reads SGHNT; CDR2 reads YENEEA. The CDR3 has 14 residues. Unmatched junction bases numbered 5, after V lost 5 bases and J lost 5 bases. CDR3 in amino acids: CASSVGQTTGELFF. The CDR3 DNA reads as TGTGCCAGCAGCGTGGGACAGACGACCGGGGAGCTGTTTTTT.

The chain carries TRBV6-5 and TRBJ1-1; 7 nucleotides match TRBD1. Germline CDR1 and CDR2: MNHEY and SVGAGI. The CDR3 runs to 15 residues. Unmatched junction bases numbered 6, after V lost 4 bases and J lost 1 base. The CDR3 DNA is TGTGCCAGCAGTTCAACAGGGGTCGGGAACACTGAAGCTTTCTTT. Translated, it gives CASSSTGVGNTEAFF.

V and J are TRBV28 and TRBJ1-2; D gene uncertain. The CDR3 covers 12 residues. With 6 bases removed from V and 7 bases from J, the gap between germline ends came to 12 bases. The germline gives CDR1 MDHEN, CDR2 SYDVKM. CDR3 sequence reads: CASRPPNSGYTF. CDR3 bases: TGTGCCAGCAGACCACCAAATAGTGGCTACACCTTC.

The gene calls are TRBV5-5 and TRBJ2-7; no reliable D call. Germline CDR1 is SGHKS and CDR2 is YYEKEE (reference sequence). This CDR3 region has 16 residues. The germline V and J ends were trimmed by 2 bases and 2 bases, with 17 bases remaining between them. CDR3 DNA: TGTGCCAGCAGCTTACGGGTCTGGTCAGTCGCCTACGAGCAGTACTTC. Its translation: CASSLRVWSVAYEQYF.

A remark on this clone: Its ends do not fully match the called genes, so a read error is possible. The chain has TRBV7-9 and TRBJ2-1, with 11 bases fitting TRBD2. CDR3 length: 15 amino acids. CDR1 and CDR2 from the germline V gene are SEHNR and FQNEAQ (reference sequence). The CDR3 DNA sequence: TGTTCCAGCAGCTTAGGGACTAGCGGTAACAATGAGCAGTTCTTC. It encodes CSSSLGTSGNNEQFF. The full variable domain, completed using reference TRBV7-9 and TRBJ2-1, is DTGVSQNPRHKITKRGQNVTFRCDPISEHNRLYWYRQTLGQGPEFLTYFQNEAQLEKSRLLSDRFSAERPKGSFSTLEIQRTEQGDSAMYLCSSSLGTSGNNEQFFGPGTRLTVL.

The rearrangement uses TRBV15 and TRBJ2-7; 8 bases are a match to TRBD1. The V gene's germline CDR1 is LNHNV and CDR2 YYDKDF (reference sequence). The CDR3 is 18 residues long. V shed 0 bases, J shed 3 bases, and the junction held 13 bases outside the gene matches. The CDR3 protein is CATSRDSPRTGINYEQYF. CDR3 sequence (DNA): TGTGCCACCAGCAGAGATAGCCCCCGGACAGGGATCAACTACGAGCAGTACTTC.

This chain connects TRBV5-8 to TRBJ2-2; D unclear. There are 14 residues in the CDR3. Germline CDR1 and CDR2: SGHTS and YDEGEE. Trimming removed 6 bases at V and 1 base at J, with 10 bases between. CDR3: CASTLNGNTGELFF. CDR3 DNA: TGTGCCAGCACCCTGAACGGGAACACCGGGGAGCTGTTTTTT.

This chain uses TRBV9 with TRBJ1-5; D uncertain. This CDR3 region has 14 residues. With 0 bases removed from V and 8 bases from J, the gap between germline ends came to 12 bases. Germline V CDR1 and CDR2: SGDLS, YYNGEE. CDR3 coding DNA: TGTGCCAGCAGCGTAGACGGGGTTACGGAGCCCCAGCATTTT. This codes for CASSVDGVTEPQHF.

J is TRBJ2-1 and V is TRBV6-1; possibly TRBD2 for D (6 bases). Trimming left V 8 bases short and J 4 bases short, with 6 bases between. The germline V gene has CDR1 MNHNS and CDR2 SASEGT. The CDR3 is 11 amino acids. Here the CDR3 DNA reads TGTGCCAGCGGAGGGTACAATGAGCAGTTCTTC. Residues: CASGGYNEQFF.

The chain uses TRBV7-6 and TRBJ1-6, with D maybe TRBD1 (6 bases). Germline CDR1 SGHVS, CDR2 FNYEAQ. Trimming removed 5 bases from V and 9 bases from J, with 14 bases in between. The CDR3 contains 14 residues. DNA of the CDR3: TGTGCCAGCAGCCCGGACAGCGGGACTTCACCCCTCCACTTT. The encoded protein is CASSPDSGTSPLHF.

V gene TRBV4-3 combines with J gene TRBJ1-6; D might be TRBD1 (5 bases). Germline CDR1 reads LGHNA; CDR2 reads YSLEER. CDR3 size: 16 residues. Trimming removed 0 bases from V and 13 bases from J, with 19 bases in between. Written as DNA, the CDR3 is TGCGCCAGCAGCCAAGATCGCGGGACGTCTGGGGCTCCCCTCCACTTT. This encodes CASSQDRGTSGAPLHF.

This clone has only a few counts. The J gene is TRBJ1-3, the V gene TRBV18; no reliable D call. This CDR3 region has 14 residues. The ends were cut back, 3 bases at V and 1 base at J, with 7 bases in the middle. Looked up from germline, CDR1 is KGHSH and CDR2 is LQKENI. The CDR3 sequence: CASSPERSGNTIYF. The CDR3 nucleotides are TGTGCCAGCTCACCGGAGAGGTCTGGAAACACCATATATTTT.

The chain links TRBV7-9 to TRBJ2-7; 9 nucleotides match TRBD1. CDR3 size: 14 residues. Unmatched junction bases numbered 6, after V lost 5 bases and J lost 4 bases. CDR1 SEHNR and CDR2 FQNEAQ come from the germline V gene (reference sequence). The CDR3 region has the DNA TGTGCCAGCAGCCCCGGGACAGGGACTTACGAGCAGTACTTC. It encodes CASSPGTGTYEQYF.

J is TRBJ2-7 and V is TRBV14; D call uncertain. The V and J ends lost 1 base and 11 bases respectively, with 12 bases between them. Germline V gene sequence: CDR1 SGHDN, CDR2 FVKESK. The CDR3 extends over 12 amino acids. The CDR3 sequence is CASSQGLASKYF. The DNA of the CDR3 is TGTGCCAGCAGCCAAGGCCTCGCTAGTAAGTACTTC.

This chain uses TRBV13 with TRBJ2-7; 8 positions match TRBD1. Germline V gives CDR1 PRHDT, CDR2 FYEKMQ (reference sequence). This CDR3 is built from 14 residues. The trim removed 0 bases at V and 4 bases at J, leaving 2 bases unmatched. This CDR3 reads CASSLGHRGYEQYF. In DNA, the CDR3 is TGTGCCAGCAGCTTAGGGCACAGGGGGTACGAGCAGTACTTC.

The chain recombines TRBV2 with TRBJ1-4, with 8 positions matching TRBD1. The V gene end was trimmed by 5 bases and the J gene end by 5 bases; junction bases not matched to a gene: 7. This CDR3 region has 15 residues. The germline V gene encodes CDR1 SNHLY and CDR2 FYNNEI. In DNA form, the CDR3 reads TGTGCCAGCAGTATAGGACAGGGCCAGAATGAAAAACTGTTTTTT. Amino acids: CASSIGQGQNEKLFF. Based on the CDR3 plus reference TRBV2 and TRBJ1-4, the full variable domain is EPEVTQTPSHQVTQMGQEVILRCVPISNHLYFYWYRQILGQKVEFLVSFYNNEISEKSEIFDDQFSVERPDGSNFTLKIRSTKLEDSAMYFCASSIGQGQNEKLFFGSGTQLSVL.

The rearrangement joins TRBV18 to TRBJ2-7; D remains unclear. This CDR3 is built from 18 residues. The germline V gene encodes CDR1 KGHSH and CDR2 LQKENI. V shed 6 bases and J shed 2 bases, with 26 bases lying between them. The CDR3 here is CASSPSRYDTEVAYEQYF. In DNA, the CDR3 is TGTGCCAGCTCCCCCTCTAGGTACGATACTGAAGTGGCCTACGAGCAGTACTTC. The full variable domain, with the rest looked up from reference TRBV18 and TRBJ2-7, is NAGVMQNPRHLVRRRGQEARLRCSPMKGHSHVYWYRQLPEEGLKFMVYLQKENIIDESGMPKERFSAEFPKEGPSILRIQQVVRGDSAAYFCASSPSRYDTEVAYEQYFGPGTRLTVT.

In this sample, this clone turned up once. In the same sample, other DNA sequences code for this CDR3. The chain couples TRBV7-9 to TRBJ1-1; D not resolved. CDR3 length equals 14 residues. Deletions cut 3 bases from V and 0 bases from J, with 8 bases between. Germline loops: CDR1 SEHNR, CDR2 FQNEAQ (reference sequence). CDR3 in DNA: TGTGCCAGCAGCTTGACGGGAATGAACACTGAAGCTTTCTTT. Translation: CASSLTGMNTEAFF.

The chain carries TRBV6-1 and TRBJ1-6, with TRBD1 matching 8 bases. This CDR3 comprises 12 residues. V was pared by 6 bases and J by 10 bases, with 2 bases of the junction left unmatched. The germline V gene encodes CDR1 MNHNS and CDR2 SASEGT. The CDR3 loop is CASSRGLSPLHF. CDR3 sequence (DNA): TGTGCCAGCAGCAGGGGGCTATCACCCCTCCACTTT.

This chain connects TRBV29-1 to TRBJ2-7, with TRBD2 matching over 8 bases. Trimming at V came to 6 bases and at J to 2 bases, leaving 12 bases not matched to a gene. Looked up from germline, CDR1 is SQVTM and CDR2 is ANQGSEA. The CDR3 runs to 15 residues. CDR3 nucleotides: TGCAGCGTCGCCTCCAGTGGCGGGAGGACCTACGAGCAGTACTTC. Translation gives CSVASSGGRTYEQYF.

This clone was seen a single time. This chain links TRBV5-4 with TRBJ2-2, with TRBD1 as a possible D gene (6 bases). V lost 1 base, J lost 1 base, and 11 bases lay in between. The CDR3 consists of 16 residues. The germline V gene encodes CDR1 SGHNT and CDR2 YYREEE (reference sequence). The CDR3: CASSLPGQGNTGELFF. The CDR3, as DNA: TGTGCCAGCAGCTTGCCGGGACAAGGGAACACCGGGGAGCTGTTTTTT.

The chain employs TRBV28 and TRBJ1-4, with unresolved D. There are 16 residues in the CDR3. The germline V gene has CDR1 MDHEN and CDR2 SYDVKM. Trimming took off 3 bases at V and 6 bases at J, with 17 bases between the two ends. CDR3 in amino acids: CASSFHGNGRDEKLFF. The CDR3 DNA follows: TGTGCCAGCAGTTTTCACGGGAATGGGCGCGATGAAAAACTGTTTTTT.

The gene calls are TRBV7-9 and TRBJ2-5; 8 bases map to TRBD1. Trimming at V came to 1 base and at J to 3 bases, leaving 1 base not matched to a gene. This CDR3 is built from 14 residues. The germline CDR1 and CDR2 sequences are SEHNR and FQNEAQ (reference sequence). The CDR3 DNA follows: TGTGCCAGCAGCTTAGGGACAGGGAAAGAGACCCAGTACTTC. It translates to CASSLGTGKETQYF.